One sample yielded the 15 T cell receptor beta chains listed below, sequenced in a study of cytomegalovirus exposure and HLA in healthy donors. Generated by immunoSEQ multiplex PCR, the TCRdb table keeps only in-frame clones and is missing some. Of roughly 67,000 clones in the sample, about 91% were seen once. Material for sequencing was PBMCs. The receptors originated from a man aged 18 to 29 in good health and CMV-seronegative.

CDR3 sequence: CASSPSSGSHEQYF. CDR3 DNA sequence: TGTGCCAGCAGCCCCAGTAGCGGGAGCCACGAGCAGTACTTC. V and J are TRBV7-2 and TRBJ2-7; 9 bases agree with TRBD2. The CDR3 has 14 residues. CDR1 is SGHTA, CDR2 FQGNSA, per germline. V lost 5 bases, J lost 5 bases, and 7 bases stayed unmatched.

This clone has a single count. V and J are TRBV7-9 and TRBJ2-1; D remains unclear. Germline V CDR1 and CDR2: SEHNR, FQNEAQ (reference sequence). The germline V and J ends were trimmed by 3 bases and 7 bases, with 10 bases remaining between them. This CDR3 region has 13 residues. As DNA, the CDR3 is TGTGCCAGCAGCTTTGAGAGTTGGAATGAGCAGTTCTTC. Residues: CASSFESWNEQFF.

The chain combines TRBV29-1 with TRBJ1-3, with no clear D. Deletions cut 5 bases from V and 0 bases from J, with 14 bases between. CDR1 is SQVTM and CDR2 is ANQGSEA in the germline V gene. The CDR3 contains 15 residues. CDR3 in amino acids: CSVFLEDYSGNTIYF. The CDR3 nucleotides read TGCAGCGTTTTTTTAGAGGACTACTCTGGAAACACCATATATTTT.

V gene TRBV6-6 combines with J gene TRBJ2-3, with 8 bases fitting TRBD1. V was clipped by 6 bases and J by 0 bases; unmatched bases: 2. From germline, CDR1 is MNHNY and CDR2 SVGAGI (reference sequence). The CDR3 runs 14 residues. The CDR3, as DNA: TGTGCCAGCAGCTGGGACAGGAGCACAGATACGCAGTATTTT. Translating it yields CASSWDRSTDTQYF.

The rearrangement uses TRBV7-9 and TRBJ1-1; D is perhaps TRBD1 (5 bases). Trimming took 5 bases from V and 1 from J, leaving 8 bases between them. The V gene's germline CDR1 is SEHNR and CDR2 FQNEAQ (reference sequence). The CDR3 length is 13 residues. The CDR3 spells CASSKTGNTEAFF. DNA of the CDR3: TGTGCCAGCAGCAAAACAGGGAACACTGAAGCTTTCTTT.

The chain carries TRBV29-1 and TRBJ2-5, with 10 bases matching TRBD2. This CDR3 has 14 residues. Germline V lookup: CDR1 SQVTM, CDR2 ANQGSEA. V lost 6 bases to trimming and J lost 2 bases; unmatched junction nucleotides: 6. The chain's CDR3 is CSVEGTSEQETQYF. In DNA, the CDR3 is TGCAGCGTGGAGGGGACTAGCGAGCAAGAGACCCAGTACTTC.

This chain connects TRBV10-3 to TRBJ2-1, with D perhaps TRBD2 (5 bases). The CDR3 runs to 14 residues. V lost 0 bases and J 8 bases, leaving 11 bases between the germline ends. Germline values: CDR1 ENHRY, CDR2 SYGVKD. The CDR3 DNA sequence: TGTGCCATCAGTGAGTCGTCGACTATCGATGAGCAGTTCTTC. Translation gives CAISESSTIDEQFF.

The chain combines TRBV27 with TRBJ2-7; TRBD1 matches 8 bases. This CDR3 contains 14 residues. Germline lookup yields CDR1 MNHEY and CDR2 SMNVEV (reference sequence). The V segment lost 5 bases and the J segment 3 bases; nucleotides outside the gene matches: 6. CDR3 residues: CASSTTGEDYEQYF. The CDR3 bases are TGTGCCAGCAGTACGACAGGGGAGGACTACGAGCAGTACTTC.

The chain has TRBV29-1 and TRBJ2-5, with 9 bases aligning to TRBD1. Germline lookup yields CDR1 SQVTM and CDR2 ANQGSEA. After removal of 0 bases from V and 4 bases from J, the junction contained 15 bases not matched to a gene. CDR3 size: 18 residues. In DNA form, the CDR3 reads TGCAGCGTTGAAGAAAATCGCCAGGACAGGGGTGACGTAGAGACCCAGTACTTC. Its translation is CSVEENRQDRGDVETQYF.

Here the CDR3 reads CASSATSGSLNIQYF. The CDR3 DNA follows: TGCGCCAGCAGCGCGACTAGCGGGAGTTTAAACATTCAGTACTTC. The chain employs TRBV5-1 and TRBJ2-4, with 12 bases aligning to TRBD2. CDR1 and CDR2 (germline): SGHRS, YFSETQ. V shed 4 bases, J shed 6 bases, and the junction held 5 bases outside the gene matches. CDR3 length: 15 amino acids.

This clone was recorded only once. One junction end does not reproduce the germline sequence, and a read error may be involved. The CDR3 DNA reads as TGTGCTAGCAGCTTAGCGGTTGGAGATCAGCCCCAGCATTTT. As protein: CASSLAVGDQPQHF. The chain couples TRBV7-7 to TRBJ1-5, with D uncertain. Germline-derived CDR1 and CDR2 are SSHAT and FNYEAQ (reference sequence). The CDR3 totals 14 residues.

This clone was seen only once. The J gene is TRBJ1-5, the V gene TRBV28; D may be TRBD1 (6 bases). CDR3 length: 15 residues. The V and J ends lost 3 bases and 1 base respectively, with 10 bases between them. Germline loops: CDR1 MDHEN, CDR2 SYDVKM. The CDR3: CASSLGGGSNQPQHF. Written as DNA, the CDR3 is TGTGCCAGCAGTTTGGGAGGGGGAAGCAATCAGCCCCAGCATTTT.

The V gene is TRBV6-1, the J gene TRBJ1-2; possibly TRBD1 for D (6 bases). The germline V gene encodes CDR1 MNHNS and CDR2 SASEGT. The V gene lost 3 bases and the J gene lost 2 bases, with 10 bases spanning the gap. CDR3 length: 14 amino acids. The CDR3 loop is CASSDDQGNYGYTF. The CDR3 DNA is TGTGCCAGCAGTGACGACCAGGGGAACTATGGCTACACCTTC.

The gene calls are TRBV14 and TRBJ2-1; 8 positions match TRBD1. CDR1 is SGHDN, CDR2 FVKESK, per germline. The CDR3 loop spans 17 amino acids. V trimming: 2 bases; J trimming: 3 bases; junction bases outside the gene matches: 9. This chain's CDR3 is CASSQQGATSFYNEQFF. CDR3 bases: TGTGCCAGCAGCCAACAGGGGGCGACCTCTTTCTACAATGAGCAGTTCTTC.

This chain uses TRBV6-1 with TRBJ2-7, with 7 bases that match TRBD2. The J segment lost 3 bases and the V segment lost 2 bases, leaving 1 base of the junction unmatched. The CDR3 runs 13 residues. Germline V CDR1 and CDR2: MNHNS, SASEGT. The CDR3 region is CASSERTSYEQYF. The CDR3 DNA sequence: TGTGCCAGCAGTGAAAGGACTAGCTACGAGCAGTACTTC.